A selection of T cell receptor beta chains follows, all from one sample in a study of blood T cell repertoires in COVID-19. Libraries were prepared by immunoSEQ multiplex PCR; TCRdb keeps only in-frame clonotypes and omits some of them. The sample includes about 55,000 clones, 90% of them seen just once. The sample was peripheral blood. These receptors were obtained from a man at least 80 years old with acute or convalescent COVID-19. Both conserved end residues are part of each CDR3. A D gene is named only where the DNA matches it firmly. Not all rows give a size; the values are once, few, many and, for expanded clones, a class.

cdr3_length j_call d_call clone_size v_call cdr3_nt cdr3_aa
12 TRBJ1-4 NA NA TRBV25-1 TGTGCCAGCATAGGGGCAGCGGAAAAACTGTTTTTT CASIGAAEKLFF
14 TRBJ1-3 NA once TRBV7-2 TGTGCCAGCAGCCGGGACAACTCTGGAAACACCATATATTTT CASSRDNSGNTIYF
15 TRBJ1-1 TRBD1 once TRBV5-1 TGCGCCAGCAGCCGTCAGACAGGGGGAGACACTGAAGCTTTCTTT CASSRQTGGDTEAFF
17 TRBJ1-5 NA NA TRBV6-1 TGTGCCAGCAGTGACTGGCGCTCGGGGAATAGCAATCAGCCCCAGCATTTT CASSDWRSGNSNQPQHF
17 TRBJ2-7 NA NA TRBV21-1 TGTGCCAGCAGCAAAAGGCCCCTAACGGGGGGGTTCCACGAGCAGTACTTC CASSKRPLTGGFHEQYF
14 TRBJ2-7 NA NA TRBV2 TGTGCCAGCAGTGAAAGGGCCACCCAGGGGGAGCAGTACTTC CASSERATQGEQYF
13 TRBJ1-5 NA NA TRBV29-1 TGCAGCGCCCGGAGAGCGCTCGACCAGCCCCAGCATTTT CSARRALDQPQHF
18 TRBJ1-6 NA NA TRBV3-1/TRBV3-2 TGTGCCAGCAGCCAGAAAGGGAGGGGAATGGGCGAAAATTCACCCCTCCACTTT CASSQKGRGMGENSPLHF
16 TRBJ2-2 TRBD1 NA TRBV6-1 TGTGCCAGCAGTGTCTTGGACAGGGGGCACACCGGGGAGCTGTTTTTT CASSVLDRGHTGELFF
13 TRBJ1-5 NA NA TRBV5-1 TGCGCCAGCAGCTTGTCCCCCGATCAGCCCCAGCATTTT CASSLSPDQPQHF
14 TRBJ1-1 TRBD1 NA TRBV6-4 TGTGCCAGCAGCGCCGGACAGGCAAACACTGAAGCTTTCTTT CASSAGQANTEAFF
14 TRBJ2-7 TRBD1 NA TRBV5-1 TGCGCCAGCAGCTCGACAGGGTTTACCTACGAGCAGTACTTC CASSSTGFTYEQYF
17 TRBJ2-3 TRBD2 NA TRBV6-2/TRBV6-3 TGTGCCAGCAGTTACTCCTCCGCGGGGGAAATGGGAGATACGCAGTATTTT CASSYSSAGEMGDTQYF
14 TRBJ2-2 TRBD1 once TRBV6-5 TGTGCCAGCAGTCTGGGACAGACGACCGGGGAGCTGTTTTTT CASSLGQTTGELFF
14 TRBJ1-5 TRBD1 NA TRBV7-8 TGTGCCAGCGGATGGGACAGCGGTAATCAGCCCCAGCATTTT CASGWDSGNQPQHF
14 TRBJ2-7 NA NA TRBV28 TGTGCCAGCAGTTTCCAGGATTACTCCTACGAGCAGTACTTC CASSFQDYSYEQYF
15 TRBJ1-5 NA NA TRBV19 TGTGCCAGTAGCTCAGGGAGGGGAAGCAATCAGCCCCAGCATTTT CASSSGRGSNQPQHF
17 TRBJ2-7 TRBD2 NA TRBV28 TGTGCCAGCAGTTTTAAAGCGGGGGGCTCTTCCTCCTACGAGCAGTACTTC CASSFKAGGSSSYEQYF
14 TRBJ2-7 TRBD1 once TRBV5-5 TGTGCCAGCAGCTCCGGGACAGGGGCCTACGAGCAGTACTTC CASSSGTGAYEQYF
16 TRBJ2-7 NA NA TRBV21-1 TGTGCCAGCAGCACCGGGCGGGGGAACAGCTCCTACGAGCAGTACTTC CASSTGRGNSSYEQYF
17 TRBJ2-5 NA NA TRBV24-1 TGTGCCACCAGTGATTTAGCCGGGACTCCTACGGCAGAGACCCAGTACTTC CATSDLAGTPTAETQYF
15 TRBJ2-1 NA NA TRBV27 TGTGCCAGCAGTTTAGACTACACCCCCTACAATGAGCAGTTCTTC CASSLDYTPYNEQFF
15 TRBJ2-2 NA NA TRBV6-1 TGTGCCAGCAGTGAAAGGAGTCAGGGAAACGGGGAGCTGTTTTTT CASSERSQGNGELFF
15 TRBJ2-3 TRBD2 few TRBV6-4 TGTGCCAGCAGCCTCACTAGCGGGGGGCCCGATACGCAGTATTTT CASSLTSGGPDTQYF
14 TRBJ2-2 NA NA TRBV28 TGTGCCAGCAGTTCTCTTAACAGGGCCGGGGAGCTGTTTTTT CASSSLNRAGELFF
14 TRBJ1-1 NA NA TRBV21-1 TGTGCCAGCAGCAAGGGAAGAATACGGACAGGAGCTTTCTTT CASSKGRIRTGAFF
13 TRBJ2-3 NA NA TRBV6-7 TGTGCCAGCAGTTCGGTCGCGTCAGATACGCAGTATTTT CASSSVASDTQYF
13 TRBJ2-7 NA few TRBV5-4 TGTGCCAGCAGCTTGGCGGGGGGCGACGAGCAGTACTTC CASSLAGGDEQYF
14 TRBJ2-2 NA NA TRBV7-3 TGTGCCAGCAGCCACAGGGCGAACACCGGGGAGCTGTTTTTT CASSHRANTGELFF
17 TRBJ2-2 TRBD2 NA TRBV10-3 TGTGCCACCTCTGCCAGAGGCGGGGGGGCGAACACCGGGGAGCTGTTTTTT CATSARGGGANTGELFF
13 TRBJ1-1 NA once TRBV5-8 TGTGCCAGCAGCTTGTTAGGGGACACTGAAGCTTTCTTT CASSLLGDTEAFF
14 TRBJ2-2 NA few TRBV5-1 TGCGCCAGCAGCACCCTGACCCCAGCGACTGGTCTGTTTTTT CASSTLTPATGLFF
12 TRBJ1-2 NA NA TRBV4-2 TGTGCCAGCAGCTCCGCCGGGGGAGTCTACACCTTC CASSSAGGVYTF
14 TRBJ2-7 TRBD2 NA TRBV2 TGTGCCAGCAAGACAGGACTAGCGGGGGTAGAGCAGTACTTC CASKTGLAGVEQYF
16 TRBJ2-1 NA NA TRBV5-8 TGTGCCAGCAGCGCGAGGCGGGGCGCCTCCTACAATGAGCAGTTCTTC CASSARRGASYNEQFF
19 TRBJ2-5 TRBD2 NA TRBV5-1 TGCGCCAGCAGCCAGAGGTTTAGCGGGGGGCCCTCTGTCGTCGAGACCCAGTACTTC CASSQRFSGGPSVVETQYF
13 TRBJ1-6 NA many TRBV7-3 TGTGCCTCACAGAGCTCCTATAATTCACCCCTCCACTTT CASQSSYNSPLHF
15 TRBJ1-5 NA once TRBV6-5 TGTGCCAGCAGTCCGACAGTGACGTTCAATCAGCCCCAGCATTTT CASSPTVTFNQPQHF
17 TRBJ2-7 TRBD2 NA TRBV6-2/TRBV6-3 TGTGCCAGCAGCCCTGGGACTAGCGGGGCGCCGGGGTACGAGCAGTACTTC CASSPGTSGAPGYEQYF
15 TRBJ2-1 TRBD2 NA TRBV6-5 TGTGCCAGTGAACTAGCGGGGGGCCTGGGCAATGAGCAGTTCTTC CASELAGGLGNEQFF
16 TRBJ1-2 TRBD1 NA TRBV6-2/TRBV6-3 TGTGCCAGCAGTTACCGGACAGGGGGACAATTCTATGGCTACACCTTC CASSYRTGGQFYGYTF
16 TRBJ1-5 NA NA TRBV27 TGTGCCAGCAGTCCCCTGACAGGACGCAGCAATCAGCCCCAGCATTTT CASSPLTGRSNQPQHF
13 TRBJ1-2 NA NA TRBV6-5 TGTGCCAGCAGCCGGGGATTTAGCGGTGGCTACACCTTC CASSRGFSGGYTF
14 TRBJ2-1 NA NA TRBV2 TGTGCCAGCTCCGGGAGCGTGGGATACAATGAGCAGTTCTTC CASSGSVGYNEQFF
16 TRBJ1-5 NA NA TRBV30 TGTGCCTGGAGTGTAGGGGGTCAGGGGACTAGTCAGCCCCAGCATTTT CAWSVGGQGTSQPQHF
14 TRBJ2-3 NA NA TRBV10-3 TGTGCCATCAGTGGGCCAGGGCAGGGGGATACGCAGTATTTT CAISGPGQGDTQYF
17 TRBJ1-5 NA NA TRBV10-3 TGTGCCATCAGTGAGTCGGGGGTGGGGGCGCGGGATCAGCCCCAGCATTTT CAISESGVGARDQPQHF
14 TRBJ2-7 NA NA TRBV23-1 TGCGCCAGCCCCTGCCGGGTCTTCAACCACGAGCAGTACTTC CASPCRVFNHEQYF
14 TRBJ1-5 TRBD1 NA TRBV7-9 TGTGCCAGCAGCTTGGGGACAGGGCCTCAGCCCCAGCATTTT CASSLGTGPQPQHF
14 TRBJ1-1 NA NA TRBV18 TGTGCCAGCTCACCAGAGGTGGGGAACACTGAAGCTTTCTTT CASSPEVGNTEAFF
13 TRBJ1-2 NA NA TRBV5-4 TGTGCCAGCAGCTTGGGTTTCGACTATGGCTACACCTTC CASSLGFDYGYTF
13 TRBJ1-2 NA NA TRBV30 TGTGCCTGGAGTGTAAGAGGTATCTCCAGCTACACCTTC CAWSVRGISSYTF